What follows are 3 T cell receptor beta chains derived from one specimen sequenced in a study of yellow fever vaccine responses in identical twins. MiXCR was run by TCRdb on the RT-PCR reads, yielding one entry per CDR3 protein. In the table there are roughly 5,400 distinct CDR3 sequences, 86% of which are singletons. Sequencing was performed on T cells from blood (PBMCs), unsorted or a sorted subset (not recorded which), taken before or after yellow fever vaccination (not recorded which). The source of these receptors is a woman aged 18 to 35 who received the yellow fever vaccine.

DNA for the CDR3: TGTGCCAGTAGATGGGGCACAGAGAACACTGAAGCTTTCTTT. Translated: CASRWGTENTEAFF. The rearrangement uses TRBV19 and TRBJ1-1; D may be TRBD1 (5 bases). The V and J ends lost 6 bases and 1 base respectively, with 12 bases between them. The CDR3 runs to 14 residues. CDR1 and CDR2 from the germline V gene are LNHDA and SQIVND (reference sequence).

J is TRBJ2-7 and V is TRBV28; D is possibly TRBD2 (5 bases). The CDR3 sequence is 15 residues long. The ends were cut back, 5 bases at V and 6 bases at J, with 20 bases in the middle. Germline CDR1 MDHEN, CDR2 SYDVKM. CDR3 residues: CASSLSGYEYCEQYF. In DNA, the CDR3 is TGTGCCAGCAGTCTCTCGGGGTATGAGTATTGCGAGCAGTACTTC.

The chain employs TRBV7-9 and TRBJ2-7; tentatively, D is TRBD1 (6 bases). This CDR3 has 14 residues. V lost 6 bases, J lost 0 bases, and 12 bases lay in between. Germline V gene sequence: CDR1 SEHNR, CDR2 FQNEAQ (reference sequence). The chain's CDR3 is CASSSRGSSYEQYF. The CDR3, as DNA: TGTGCCAGCAGTTCCAGGGGCAGCTCCTACGAGCAGTACTTC.